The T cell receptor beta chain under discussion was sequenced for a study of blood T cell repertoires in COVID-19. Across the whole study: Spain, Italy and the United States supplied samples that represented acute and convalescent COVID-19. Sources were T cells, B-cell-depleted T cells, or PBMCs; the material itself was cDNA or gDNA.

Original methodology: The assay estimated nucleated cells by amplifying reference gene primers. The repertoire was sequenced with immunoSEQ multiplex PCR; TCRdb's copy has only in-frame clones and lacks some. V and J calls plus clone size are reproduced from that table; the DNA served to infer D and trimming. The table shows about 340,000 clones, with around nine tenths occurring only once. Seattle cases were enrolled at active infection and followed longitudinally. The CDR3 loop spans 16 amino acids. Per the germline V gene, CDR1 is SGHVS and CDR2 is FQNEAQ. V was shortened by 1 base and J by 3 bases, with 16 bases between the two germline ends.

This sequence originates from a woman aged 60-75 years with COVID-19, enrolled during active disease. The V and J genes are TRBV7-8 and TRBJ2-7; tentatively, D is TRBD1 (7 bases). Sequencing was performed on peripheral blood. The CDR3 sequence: CASSLGGGTAYYEQYF. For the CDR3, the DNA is TGTGCCAGCAGCTTAGGTGGCGGGACAGCCTACTACGAGCAGTACTTC. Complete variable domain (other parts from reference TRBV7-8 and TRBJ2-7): GAGVSQSPRYKVAKRGQDVALRCDPISGHVSLFWYQQALGQGPEFLTYFQNEAQLDKSGLPSDRFFAERPEGSVSTLKIQRTQQEDSAVYLCASSLGGGTAYYEQYFGPGTRLTVT.